One and the same sample provided the 26 T cell receptor beta chains below, sequenced in a study of CD8+ T cells in alopecia areata. Extracted RNA was reverse transcribed into cDNA, the sequencing template. Here immunoSEQ multiplex PCR was the method, and the copy in TCRdb shows in-frame clones only, minus some. The sample shows 140,000 to 150,000 clones, around 50% of them seen only once. Sequencing was performed on CD4+ T cells sorted from blood. Every receptor here comes from a human donor with alopecia areata.

This clone turned up a few times. The rearrangement uses TRBV30 and TRBJ2-2; 10 bases line up with TRBD2. CDR1 and CDR2 from the germline V gene are GTSNPN and SVGIG (reference sequence). With V trimmed by 4 bases and J by 6 bases, 2 bases remained unmatched. The CDR3 contains 13 residues. The CDR3 DNA reads as TGTGCCTGGAAGGGGACTAGCGCCGGGGAGCTGTTTTTT. Residues: CAWKGTSAGELFF.

The V call is TRBV19, the J call TRBJ2-7; D is uncertain. Per germline, CDR1 LNHDA and CDR2 SQIVND (reference sequence). With 5 bases removed from V and 1 base from J, the gap between germline ends came to 12 bases. This CDR3 has 14 residues. In DNA, the CDR3 is TGTGCCAGTAGTCCCGGATTATTTTCCTACGAGCAGTACTTC. It yields the protein CASSPGLFSYEQYF.

V is TRBV30 and J is TRBJ1-3, with D unresolved. The germline V gene encodes CDR1 GTSNPN and CDR2 SVGIG (reference sequence). CDR3 size: 15 residues. V shed 1 base and J shed 0 bases, with 10 bases lying between them. The DNA for the CDR3 is TGTGCCTGGAGTGAGGGCGGACGCTCTGGAAACACCATATATTTT. Translated, it gives CAWSEGGRSGNTIYF.

A few counts support this clone. The V and J genes are TRBV7-9 and TRBJ2-7; 9 bases fit TRBD1. The CDR3 covers 15 residues. Trimming took 1 base from V and 5 from J; bases not matched to a gene: 6. Germline V gene sequence: CDR1 SEHNR, CDR2 FQNEAQ (reference sequence). CDR3 sequence (DNA): TGTGCCAGCAGCTTAGTGGGACAGGGTGTCCACGAGCAGTACTTC. Protein: CASSLVGQGVHEQYF.

The rearrangement links TRBV5-1 to TRBJ2-3, with D perhaps TRBD2 (6 bases). The CDR3 runs to 13 residues. Germline values: CDR1 SGHRS, CDR2 YFSETQ. V lost 0 bases, J lost 8 bases, and 10 bases lay in between. CDR3 nucleotides: TGCGCCAGCAGCTTGGGGGAGGAGGGTACGCAGTATTTT. Protein sequence: CASSLGEEGTQYF. The full variable domain, in which reference TRBV5-1 and TRBJ2-3 provide the parts outside the CDR3, is KAGVTQTPRYLIKTRGQQVTLSCSPISGHRSVSWYQQTPGQGLQFLFEYFSETQRNKGNFPGRFSGRQFSNSRSEMNVSTLELGDSALYLCASSLGEEGTQYFGPGTRLTVL.

CDR3 region: CASSVGRVGPDTQYF. Written as DNA, the CDR3 is TGTGCCAGCAGTGTAGGACGGGTGGGGCCAGATACGCAGTATTTT. The chain recombines TRBV2 with TRBJ2-3, with D possibly matching TRBD1 (5 bases). CDR3 length: 15 residues. Trimming removed 4 bases at V and 4 bases at J, with 15 bases between. Germline V CDR1 and CDR2: SNHLY, FYNNEI.

The gene calls are TRBV19 and TRBJ2-1; D is perhaps TRBD1 (6 bases). Per the germline V gene, CDR1 is LNHDA and CDR2 is SQIVND (reference sequence). This CDR3 has 16 residues. Trimming removed 0 bases from V and 1 base from J, with 10 bases in between. The CDR3 spells CASSIDAGVSYNEQFF. The DNA of the CDR3 is TGTGCCAGTAGTATAGATGCAGGGGTTTCCTACAATGAGCAGTTCTTC.

The V gene is TRBV29-1, the J gene TRBJ2-5; D unresolved. Trimming stripped 4 bases from V and 2 bases from J, with 8 bases between. CDR3 length: 12 amino acids. CDR1 and CDR2 (germline): SQVTM, ANQGSEA. The CDR3: CSVADGQETQYF. For the CDR3, the DNA is TGCAGCGTTGCGGACGGGCAAGAGACCCAGTACTTC.

The CDR3 nucleotides read TGTGCCAGCAGAACCGGGACTAGTAAGTTCTTC. Encoded protein: CASRTGTSKFF. The chain combines TRBV2 with TRBJ2-1; 8 nucleotides align to TRBD2. The V segment lost 6 bases and the J segment 14 bases; nucleotides outside the gene matches: 6. Germline CDR1 reads SNHLY; CDR2 reads FYNNEI. This CDR3 contains 11 residues.

The gene calls are TRBV28 and TRBJ2-7; TRBD2 aligns across 15 bases. Germline assignment: CDR1 MDHEN and CDR2 SYDVKM. After removal of 3 bases from V and 6 bases from J, the junction contained 0 bases not matched to a gene. The CDR3 is 14 amino acids. CDR3 amino acids: CASSLGLAGGEQYF. The DNA of the CDR3 is TGTGCCAGCAGTTTGGGACTAGCGGGAGGCGAGCAGTACTTC.

This clone was found a few times. V gene TRBV28 combines with J gene TRBJ2-1; no reliable D call. The V gene lost 5 bases and the J gene lost 9 bases, with 5 bases spanning the gap. Germline lookup yields CDR1 MDHEN and CDR2 SYDVKM. The CDR3 has 10 residues. CDR3 in DNA: TGTGCCAGCAGTGGTCCTGAGCAGTTCTTC. It specifies CASSGPEQFF.

This clone was picked up a small number of times. This sequence joins TRBV28 and TRBJ2-5; 9 nucleotides match TRBD2. Germline V gene sequence: CDR1 MDHEN, CDR2 SYDVKM. V shed 8 bases, J shed 5 bases, and the junction held 9 bases outside the gene matches. The CDR3 is made up of 14 amino acids. CDR3 nucleotides: TGTGCCAGCGGGGCCAGCGGGAGGAGCGAGACCCAGTACTTC. Its protein is CASGASGRSETQYF.

The rearrangement joins TRBV29-1 to TRBJ1-5; 7 nucleotides match TRBD1. The trim removed 4 bases at V and 0 bases at J, leaving 3 bases unmatched. CDR1 is SQVTM, CDR2 ANQGSEA, per germline. The CDR3 has 14 residues. The CDR3 nucleotides read TGCAGCGTTGGACAGGGTAATAGCAATCAGCCCCAGCATTTT. It specifies CSVGQGNSNQPQHF. The full variable domain, in which reference TRBV29-1 and TRBJ1-5 provide the parts outside the CDR3, is SAVISQKPSRDICQRGTSLTIQCQVDSQVTMMFWYRQQPGQSLTLIATANQGSEATYESGFVIDKFPISRPNLTFSTLTVSNMSPEDSSIYLCSVGQGNSNQPQHFGDGTRLSIL.

The V call is TRBV30, the J call TRBJ1-1, with D possibly TRBD1 on 6 matching bases. V shed 4 bases and J shed 7 bases, with 16 bases lying between them. Per germline, CDR1 GTSNPN and CDR2 SVGIG (reference sequence). CDR3 size: 13 residues. The CDR3 loop is CAWTPGGGSEAFF. CDR3 in DNA: TGTGCCTGGACCCCGGGGGGGGGCAGTGAAGCTTTCTTT.

A single count supports this clone. V and J are TRBV28 and TRBJ2-7, with 8 bases that match TRBD1. Germline V gene sequence: CDR1 MDHEN, CDR2 SYDVKM. Trimming took 7 bases from V and 4 from J; bases not matched to a gene: 9. The CDR3 is 14 residues long. The CDR3 here is CASTPQGANYEQYF. CDR3 DNA: TGTGCCAGCACCCCCCAGGGGGCAAATTACGAGCAGTACTTC. The variable domain in full, with the rest retrieved from reference TRBV28 and TRBJ2-7, is DVKVTQSSRYLVKRTGEKVFLECVQDMDHENMFWYRQDPGLGLRLIYFSYDVKMKEKGDIPEGYSVSREKKERFSLILESASTNQTSMYLCASTPQGANYEQYFGPGTRLTVT.

The genes are TRBV2 and TRBJ2-1; 7 nucleotides align to TRBD2. Germline V CDR1 and CDR2: SNHLY, FYNNEI. V was pared by 4 bases and J by 5 bases, with 5 bases of the junction left unmatched. The CDR3 runs to 14 residues. The CDR3 sequence is CASSGRETHNEQFF. The CDR3, as DNA: TGTGCCAGCAGTGGGCGGGAGACCCACAATGAGCAGTTCTTC.

This clone turned up a few times. The chain uses TRBV29-1 and TRBJ2-5; 12 bases align to TRBD2. This CDR3 region has 12 residues. Germline trimming cut 7 bases from V and 6 bases from J; bases unmatched to any gene: 3. The germline V gene has CDR1 SQVTM and CDR2 ANQGSEA. The CDR3 nucleotides read TGCAGCGCCGGGACTAGCGGGCAGACCCAGTACTTC. It yields the protein CSAGTSGQTQYF.

The chain has TRBV25-1 and TRBJ2-1, with D possibly matching TRBD1 (6 bases). V lost 7 bases and J 1 base, leaving 14 bases between the germline ends. In germline, CDR1 is MGHDK, CDR2 SYGVNS. The CDR3 is made up of 15 amino acids. CDR3 region: CASTSIGGSYNEQFF. CDR3 DNA sequence: TGTGCCAGCACTAGTATAGGGGGATCCTACAATGAGCAGTTCTTC.

The genes are TRBV15 and TRBJ2-7, with D possibly being TRBD2 (5 bases). The CDR3 length is 13 residues. Germline V gives CDR1 LNHNV, CDR2 YYDKDF (reference sequence). Trimming removed 8 bases at V and 2 bases at J, with 13 bases between. The CDR3 protein is CATRADGTYEQYF. In DNA form, the CDR3 reads TGTGCCACCCGCGCGGACGGGACCTACGAGCAGTACTTC.

This clone occurred a few times. Other DNA sequences of this sample code for an identical CDR3. The V gene is TRBV7-9, the J gene TRBJ1-4; D is unclear. The germline V gene encodes CDR1 SEHNR and CDR2 FQNEAQ (reference sequence). The CDR3 contains 11 residues. Trimming pared 8 bases from V and 7 bases from J, leaving 8 bases between. CDR3 in DNA: TGTGCCAGCTCTAGTGGTGAAAAACTGTTTTTT. It specifies CASSSGEKLFF.

A few counts support this clone. Other DNA sequences in the same sample also yield this CDR3. This CDR3 is CASSLGLQETQYF. The CDR3 DNA reads as TGCGCCAGCAGCCTTGGACTCCAAGAGACCCAGTACTTC. This chain uses TRBV4-1 with TRBJ2-5, with a tentative D call TRBD2 (5 bases). The ends were cut back, 4 bases at V and 1 base at J, with 7 bases in the middle. Germline-derived CDR1 and CDR2 are MGHRA and YSYEKL. This CDR3 has 13 residues.

This chain links TRBV25-1 with TRBJ1-1; D gene uncertain. Germline V lookup: CDR1 MGHDK, CDR2 SYGVNS. CDR3 size: 14 residues. Trimming removed 2 bases from V and 6 bases from J, with 13 bases in between. The CDR3 here is CASSEGFRRAEAFF. The DNA for the CDR3 is TGTGCCAGCAGTGAAGGCTTTAGGCGCGCTGAAGCTTTCTTT.

The rearrangement uses TRBV4-1 and TRBJ1-1; D perhaps matches TRBD1 (6 bases). This CDR3 has 17 residues. The V end was cut by 4 bases, the J end by 1 base, with 19 bases between. Germline CDR1 and CDR2: MGHRA and YSYEKL. CDR3 region: CASSRGITGYTNTEAFF. The CDR3 nucleotides read TGCGCCAGCAGCCGAGGTATCACAGGGTATACGAACACTGAAGCTTTCTTT.

This sequence joins TRBV30 and TRBJ2-1; D remains ambiguous. This CDR3 comprises 11 residues. Germline V gene data show CDR1 as GTSNPN and CDR2 as SVGIG (reference sequence). V lost 3 bases, J lost 10 bases, and 10 bases lay in between. CDR3 nucleotide sequence: TGTGCCTGGAGCGGTCTAGGGGAGCAGTTCTTC. Residues: CAWSGLGEQFF. The complete variable domain, with remaining parts taken from reference TRBV30 and TRBJ2-1, reads SQTIHQWPATLVQPVGSPLSLECTVEGTSNPNLYWYRQAAGRGLQLLFYSVGIGQISSEVPQNLSASRPQDRQFILSSKKLLLSDSGFYLCAWSGLGEQFFGPGTRLTVL.

The J gene is TRBJ2-7, the V gene TRBV27; a possible D gene is TRBD2 (6 bases). Germline lookup yields CDR1 MNHEY and CDR2 SMNVEV (reference sequence). Trimming pared 5 bases from V and 0 bases from J, leaving 14 bases between. The CDR3 extends over 15 amino acids. The CDR3 bases are TGTGCCAGCAGTCCCATAGCGGACAACTCCTACGAGCAGTACTTC. Translated, it gives CASSPIADNSYEQYF.

The chain has TRBV6-6 and TRBJ1-2; D is ambiguous. The CDR3 has 13 residues. Germline-derived CDR1 and CDR2 are MNHNY and SVGAGI (reference sequence). Trimming pared 7 bases from V and 3 bases from J, leaving 12 bases between. The CDR3 bases are TGTGCCAGCATACCAGCTGGGGACTATGGCTACACCTTC. The encoded protein is CASIPAGDYGYTF.